What follows are 25 T cell receptor beta chains derived from one specimen sequenced in a study of immune characterization of retroperitoneal liposarcoma. TCRdb reanalysed the PCR reads using MiXCR and keeps one entry per CDR3 protein. Seen here are about 12,000 distinct CDR3 sequences, roughly 30% observed once, and the top ten hold about 9%. Sequenced material: tumor tissue. These receptors all come from a female donor with retroperitoneal liposarcoma.

This clonotype counts as medium-sized. The gene calls are TRBV6-1 and TRBJ2-1; 12 bases align to TRBD1. Matching the DNA end better, TRBJ2-7 makes the J call doubtful. CDR3 length equals 15 residues. From germline, CDR1 is MNHNS and CDR2 SASEGT. CDR3 protein: CASSIPGQGADEQYF. The CDR3 nucleotides are TGTGCCAGCAGCATACCGGGACAGGGGGCTGACGAGCAGTACTTC.

The V and J genes are TRBV7-3 and TRBJ2-1; 8 bases map to TRBD2. The CDR3 loop spans 15 amino acids. V lost 2 bases to trimming and J lost 3 bases; unmatched junction nucleotides: 3. The germline gives CDR1 SGHTA, CDR2 FQGTGA. DNA of the CDR3: TGTGCCAGCAGCTTATTTAGCGGGGACTACAATGAGCAGTTCTTC. It encodes CASSLFSGDYNEQFF.

This clonotype was detected only a few times. V and J are TRBV4-1 and TRBJ1-5; 7 nucleotides match TRBD1. This CDR3 region has 14 residues. Germline trimming cut 4 bases from V and 2 bases from J; bases unmatched to any gene: 2. Germline loops: CDR1 MGHRA, CDR2 YSYEKL. CDR3 sequence reads: CASSPGQGNQPQHF. The CDR3 nucleotides are TGCGCCAGCAGCCCCGGACAGGGCAATCAGCCCCAGCATTTT.

This clonotype has at least ten counts. The CDR3 loop reads CASSLDTGRFNEQYF. For the CDR3, the DNA is TGTGCCAGCAGCTTAGATACAGGGAGGTTCAATGAGCAGTACTTC. The rearrangement joins TRBV7-2 to TRBJ2-1, with D tentatively TRBD1 or TRBD2 (6 bases each). The J call may be faulty, since TRBJ2-7 better matches the DNA end. Germline CDR1 is SGHTA and CDR2 is FQGNSA. The CDR3 length is 15 residues.

The chain joins TRBV6-1 to TRBJ2-4; 8 nucleotides match TRBD1. The J call may be mistaken, given a closer DNA end match to TRBJ2-7. Germline CDR1 and CDR2: MNHNS and SASEGT. The CDR3 runs 14 residues. DNA for the CDR3: TGTGCCAGCAGACGGGACAGGAGGGCCCACGAGCAGTACTTC. It encodes CASRRDRRAHEQYF.

This clonotype was counted only a few times. The chain links TRBV12-3 or TRBV12-4 to TRBJ1-5, with a possible D match to TRBD1 (5 bases). V was cut by 2 bases and J by 4 bases, with 6 bases left in between. The CDR3 runs 13 residues. Here the CDR3 DNA reads TGTGCCAGCAGTTTACGACAGAATCAGCCCCAGCATTTT. Its translation is CASSLRQNQPQHF.

This sequence joins TRBV11-2 and TRBJ2-2, with no clear D. The CDR3 contains 16 residues. The germline V gene encodes CDR1 SGHAT and CDR2 FQNNGV. V lost 4 bases, J lost 4 bases, and 16 bases lay in between. In DNA form, the CDR3 reads TGTGCCAGCAGCTCCCGACACTTAGGGCCCACCGGGGAGCTGTTTTTT. It translates to CASSSRHLGPTGELFF.

The chain links TRBV6-1 to TRBJ2-3, with TRBD2 matching over 12 bases. The J call is in doubt because the DNA end fits TRBJ2-1 better. Looked up from germline, CDR1 is MNHNS and CDR2 is SASEGT. The CDR3 runs 16 residues. CDR3 region: CASSSRRLAGENEQFF. The DNA of the CDR3 is TGTGCCAGCAGTTCTAGACGACTAGCGGGGGAAAATGAGCAGTTCTTC.

The chain carries TRBV7-6 and TRBJ2-3, with a weak D call TRBD2 (6 bases). The CDR3 spans 18 residues. V was clipped by 5 bases and J by 10 bases, with 31 bases between them. Germline CDR1 and CDR2: SGHVS and FNYEAQ. The CDR3 DNA is TGTGCCAGCAGCCTCCTCAGCTTAGGGTCCCTGGGCGGGGTTTCGCAGTATTTT. Encoded protein: CASSLLSLGSLGGVSQYF.

The V call is TRBV7-2, the J call TRBJ1-2; TRBD1 is a possible D gene (5 bases). V was clipped by 5 bases and J by 3 bases, with 16 bases between them. CDR3 size: 15 residues. CDR1 is SGHTA and CDR2 is FQGNSA in the germline V gene. In DNA form, the CDR3 reads TGTGCCAGCAGCGGGGGTCCAGGGAACGACTATGGCTACACCTTC. It translates to CASSGGPGNDYGYTF. The full variable domain, its missing parts supplied by reference TRBV7-2 and TRBJ1-2, is GAGVSQSPSNKVTEKGKDVELRCDPISGHTALYWYRQSLGQGLEFLIYFQGNSAPDKSGLPSDRFSAERTGGSVSTLTIQRTQQEDSAVYLCASSGGPGNDYGYTFGSGTRLTVV.

This clonotype was observed at least ten times. V is TRBV12-3 or TRBV12-4 and J is TRBJ2-1; 8 bases line up with TRBD1. The V and J ends lost 2 bases and 10 bases, in that order; junction bases with no gene match: 10. The CDR3 is made up of 15 amino acids. The CDR3 nucleotides read TGTGCCAGCAGTTTAAGCCAGGGGGCGCGAGACGAGCAGTTCTTC. Translation gives CASSLSQGARDEQFF.

This clonotype has a handful of counts. The J gene is TRBJ2-1, the V gene TRBV6-1, with D tentatively TRBD1 (6 bases). The CDR3 loop spans 14 amino acids. Trimming took off 3 bases at V and 10 bases at J, with 16 bases between the two ends. The germline CDR1 and CDR2 sequences are MNHNS and SASEGT. In nucleotides, the CDR3 is TGTGCCAGCAGTGAGACAGGCCACTCCTACGAGCAGTTCTTC. The encoded protein is CASSETGHSYEQFF.

This clonotype was detected many times. The CDR3 reads CASSNGPRRGYTF. The CDR3 region has the DNA TGTGCCAGCAGTAACGGGCCCCGACGGGGCTACACCTTC. This sequence joins TRBV27 and TRBJ1-2; the D is unclear. CDR3 length: 13 residues. Trimming removed 5 bases at V and 8 bases at J, with 15 bases between. Germline V gene sequence: CDR1 MNHEY, CDR2 SMNVEV (reference sequence).

By sample fraction, this clonotype is medium-sized (0.01 to 0.1%). V and J are TRBV7-6 and TRBJ2-6, with TRBD1 matching 10 bases. CDR1 and CDR2 (germline): SGHVS, FNYEAQ. V lost 5 bases to trimming and J lost 1 base; unmatched junction nucleotides: 11. The CDR3 covers 19 residues. CDR3: CASSLRATGGKSGANVLTF. As DNA, the CDR3 is TGTGCCAGCAGCCTAAGAGCGACAGGGGGCAAATCTGGGGCCAACGTCCTGACTTTC.

This clonotype was counted at least ten times. The chain is built from TRBV6-6 and TRBJ2-1; no reliable D call. Matching the DNA end better, TRBJ2-7 makes the J call doubtful. Germline CDR1 MNHNY, CDR2 SVGAGI (reference sequence). This CDR3 contains 14 residues. This chain's CDR3 is CASSYLWSSYEQYF. The CDR3 nucleotides read TGTGCCAGCAGTTACCTGTGGAGCTCCTACGAGCAGTACTTC.

This clonotype was picked up a small number of times. This chain connects TRBV7-2 to TRBJ2-1, with 9 bases matching TRBD2. The germline V gene has CDR1 SGHTA and CDR2 FQGNSA. The V segment lost 5 bases and the J segment 9 bases; nucleotides outside the gene matches: 8. This CDR3 is built from 14 residues. CDR3 coding DNA: TGTGCCAGCAGCCCCCCGGGACTAGCTCTTGAGCAGTTCTTC. Its protein product is CASSPPGLALEQFF.

By share of the sample, this clonotype is medium-sized. The chain is built from TRBV12-5 and TRBJ2-1; 7 bases map to TRBD2. The ends lost 4 bases at V and 2 bases at J; junction bases unmatched: 5. Germline CDR1 reads LGHNT; CDR2 reads FRNRAP. This CDR3 comprises 15 residues. The CDR3 loop is CASGSQRGTYNEQFF. DNA of the CDR3: TGTGCTAGTGGTTCTCAGCGGGGAACCTACAATGAGCAGTTCTTC.

In its sample, this clonotype was seen many times. The genes are TRBV7-8 and TRBJ2-2; no clear D gene. Germline V gene sequence: CDR1 SGHVS, CDR2 FQNEAQ. CDR3 length: 12 residues. The germline V and J ends were trimmed by 5 bases and 5 bases, with 6 bases remaining between them. CDR3 protein: CASSPLTGELFF. The DNA of the CDR3 is TGTGCCAGCAGCCCTCTTACCGGGGAGCTGTTTTTT. Full variable domain (remainder filled in from reference TRBV7-8 and TRBJ2-2): GAGVSQSPRYKVAKRGQDVALRCDPISGHVSLFWYQQALGQGPEFLTYFQNEAQLDKSGLPSDRFFAERPEGSVSTLKIQRTQQEDSAVYLCASSPLTGELFFGEGSRLTVL.

The CDR3 coding sequence is TGTGCCAGCAGCGTGAACCGGGCCAAGGGGGAGACCCAGTACTTC. It yields the protein CASSVNRAKGETQYF. The chain links TRBV6-1 to TRBJ2-5; D is perhaps TRBD1 (5 bases). The V end lost 6 bases, the J end lost 5 bases, and 19 bases lay between the germline ends. The CDR3 has 15 amino acids. CDR1 is MNHNS and CDR2 is SASEGT in the germline V gene.

The chain uses TRBV18 and TRBJ2-7; TRBD1 aligns across 9 bases. The J call may be mistaken, given a closer DNA end match to TRBJ2-1. This CDR3 is built from 15 residues. The germline CDR1 and CDR2 sequences are KGHSH and LQKENI. CDR3 amino acids: CASSRGQGRENEQFF. The CDR3 DNA reads TGTGCCAGCTCACGCGGACAGGGGCGGGAGAATGAGCAGTTCTTC.

This clonotype was seen only a few times. The gene calls are TRBV28 and TRBJ1-2; D gene uncertain. From germline, CDR1 is MDHEN and CDR2 SYDVKM. This CDR3 is 14 amino acids long. V gave up 3 bases and J gave up 2 bases, with 10 bases separating them. The CDR3 sequence: CASSLTWGNYGYTF. The CDR3, as DNA: TGTGCCAGCAGTTTGACTTGGGGAAACTATGGCTACACCTTC.

The chain is built from TRBV12-3 or TRBV12-4 and TRBJ2-7; D is undetermined. This CDR3 spans 13 amino acids. Trimming shortened V by 3 bases and J by 0 bases, and 6 bases separated the two germline ends. The CDR3: CASSFGDSYEQYF. As DNA, the CDR3 is TGTGCCAGCAGTTTTGGGGACTCCTACGAGCAGTACTTC.

The DNA of the CDR3 is TGTGCCAGCAGTTTTAGGGAGGGCAATGAGCAGTTCTTC. It yields the protein CASSFREGNEQFF. The chain joins TRBV28 to TRBJ2-5; 7 bases match TRBD2. The J call is in doubt because the DNA end fits TRBJ2-1 better. Germline assignment: CDR1 MDHEN and CDR2 SYDVKM. This CDR3 has 13 residues.

This clonotype appeared a few times. The chain couples TRBV6-1 to TRBJ2-1, with D uncertain. TRBJ2-7 explains the end of the DNA better; the J call may be wrong. Germline values: CDR1 MNHNS, CDR2 SASEGT. The CDR3 runs 12 residues. CDR3 DNA sequence: TGTGCCAGCCAGCAGTTTACCTACGAGCAGTACTTC. It translates to CASQQFTYEQYF.

The CDR3 region is CASSYRTSGGSYNEQFF. The CDR3 nucleotides are TGTGCCAGCAGTTACCGGACTAGCGGGGGCTCCTACAATGAGCAGTTCTTC. This chain uses TRBV6-6 with TRBJ2-1; 13 bases match TRBD2. The V segment lost 2 bases and the J segment 0 bases; nucleotides outside the gene matches: 1. The CDR3 consists of 17 residues. Germline CDR1 and CDR2: MNHNY and SVGAGI (reference sequence).